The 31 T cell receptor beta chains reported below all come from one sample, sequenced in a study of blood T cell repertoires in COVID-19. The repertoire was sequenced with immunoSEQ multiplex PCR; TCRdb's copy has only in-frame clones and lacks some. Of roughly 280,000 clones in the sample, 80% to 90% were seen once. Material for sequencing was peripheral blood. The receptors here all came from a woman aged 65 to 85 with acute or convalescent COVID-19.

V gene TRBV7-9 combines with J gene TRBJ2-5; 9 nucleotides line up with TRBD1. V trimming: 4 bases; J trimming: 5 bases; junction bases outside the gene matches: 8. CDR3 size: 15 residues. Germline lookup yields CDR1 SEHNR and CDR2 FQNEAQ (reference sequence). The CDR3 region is CASSSDRGLLETQYF. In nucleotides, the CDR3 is TGTGCCAGCAGCTCGGACAGGGGCTTGTTGGAGACCCAGTACTTC.

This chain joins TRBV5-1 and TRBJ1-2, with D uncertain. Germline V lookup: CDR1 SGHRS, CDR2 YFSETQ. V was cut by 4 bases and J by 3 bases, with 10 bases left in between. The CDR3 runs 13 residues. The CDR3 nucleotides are TGCGCCAGCAGCCCTCCGGGTTACTATGGCTACACCTTC. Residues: CASSPPGYYGYTF.

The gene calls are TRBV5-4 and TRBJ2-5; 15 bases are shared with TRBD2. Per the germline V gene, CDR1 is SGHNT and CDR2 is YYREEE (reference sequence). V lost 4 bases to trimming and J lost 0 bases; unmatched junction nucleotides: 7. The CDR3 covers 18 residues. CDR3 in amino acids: CASSPGLAGGGYQETQYF. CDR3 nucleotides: TGTGCCAGCAGCCCGGGACTAGCGGGGGGAGGGTACCAAGAGACCCAGTACTTC.

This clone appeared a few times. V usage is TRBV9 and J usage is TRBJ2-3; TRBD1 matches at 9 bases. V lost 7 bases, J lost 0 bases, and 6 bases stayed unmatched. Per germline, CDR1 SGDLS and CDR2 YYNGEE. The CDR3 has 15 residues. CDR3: CASSRGTGSTDTQYF. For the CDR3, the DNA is TGTGCCAGCTCAAGGGGGACAGGGAGCACAGATACGCAGTATTTT.

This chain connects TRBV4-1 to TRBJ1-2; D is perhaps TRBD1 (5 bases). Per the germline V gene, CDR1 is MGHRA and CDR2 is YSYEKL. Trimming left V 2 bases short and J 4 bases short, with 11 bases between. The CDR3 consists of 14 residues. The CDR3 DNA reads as TGCGCCAGCAGCCAATCACGGGGGGGCTATGGCTACACCTTC. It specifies CASSQSRGGYGYTF.

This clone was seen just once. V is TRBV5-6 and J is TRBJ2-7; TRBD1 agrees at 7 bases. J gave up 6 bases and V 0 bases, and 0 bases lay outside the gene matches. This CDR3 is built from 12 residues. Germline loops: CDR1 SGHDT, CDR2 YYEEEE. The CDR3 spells CASSLDRGEQYF. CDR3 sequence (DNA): TGTGCCAGCAGCTTGGACAGGGGCGAGCAGTACTTC.

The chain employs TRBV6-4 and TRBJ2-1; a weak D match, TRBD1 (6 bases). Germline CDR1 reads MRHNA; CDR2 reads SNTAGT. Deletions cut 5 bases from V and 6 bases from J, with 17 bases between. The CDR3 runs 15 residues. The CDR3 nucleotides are TGTGCCAGCAGTAGTGACTTTGGGGGCCTCAATGAGCAGTTCTTC. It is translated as CASSSDFGGLNEQFF.

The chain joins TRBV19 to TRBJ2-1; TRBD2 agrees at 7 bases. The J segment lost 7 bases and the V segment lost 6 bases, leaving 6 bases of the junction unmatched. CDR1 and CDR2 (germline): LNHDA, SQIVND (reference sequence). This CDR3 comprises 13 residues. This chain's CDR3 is CASRYSGGNEQFF. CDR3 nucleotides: TGTGCCAGTAGGTACTCGGGGGGTAATGAGCAGTTCTTC. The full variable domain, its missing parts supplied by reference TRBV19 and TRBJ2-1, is DGGITQSPKYLFRKEGQNVTLSCEQNLNHDAMYWYRQDPGQGLRLIYYSQIVNDFQKGDIAEGYSVSREKKESFPLTVTSAQKNPTAFYLCASRYSGGNEQFFGPGTRLTVL.

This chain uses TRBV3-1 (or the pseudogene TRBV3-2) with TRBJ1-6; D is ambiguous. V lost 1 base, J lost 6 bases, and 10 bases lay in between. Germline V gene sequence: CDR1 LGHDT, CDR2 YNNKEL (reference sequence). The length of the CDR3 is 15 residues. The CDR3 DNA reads TGTGCCAGCAGCCAAGCGGTTTCCCTTAATTCACCCCTCCACTTT. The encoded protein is CASSQAVSLNSPLHF.

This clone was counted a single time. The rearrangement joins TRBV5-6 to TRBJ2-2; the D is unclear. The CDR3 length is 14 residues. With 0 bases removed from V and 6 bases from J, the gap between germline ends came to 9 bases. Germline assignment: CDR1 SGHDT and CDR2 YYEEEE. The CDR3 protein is CASSLVGGSGELFF. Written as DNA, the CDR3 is TGTGCCAGCAGCTTGGTCGGCGGATCCGGGGAGCTGTTTTTT.

The CDR3 region has the DNA TGTGCATCCCGTGGCCCAACTAATGAAAAACTGTTTTTT. Translating gives CASRGPTNEKLFF. V gene TRBV6-6 combines with J gene TRBJ1-4; no firm D call. In germline, CDR1 is MNHNY, CDR2 SVGAGI (reference sequence). The CDR3 totals 13 residues.

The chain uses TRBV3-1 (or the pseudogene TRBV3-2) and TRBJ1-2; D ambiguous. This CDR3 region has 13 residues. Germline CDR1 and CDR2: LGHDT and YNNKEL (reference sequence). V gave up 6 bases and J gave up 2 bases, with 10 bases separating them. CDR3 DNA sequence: TGTGCCAGCAGTCTTGGAGGCAACTATGGCTACACCTTC. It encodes CASSLGGNYGYTF.

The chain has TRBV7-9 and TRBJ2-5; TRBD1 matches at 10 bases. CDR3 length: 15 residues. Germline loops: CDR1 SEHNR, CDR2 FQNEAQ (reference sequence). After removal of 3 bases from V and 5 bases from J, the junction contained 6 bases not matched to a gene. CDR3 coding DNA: TGTGCCAGCAGCTTCCGGACAGGGGGAGGCGAGACCCAGTACTTC. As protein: CASSFRTGGGETQYF.

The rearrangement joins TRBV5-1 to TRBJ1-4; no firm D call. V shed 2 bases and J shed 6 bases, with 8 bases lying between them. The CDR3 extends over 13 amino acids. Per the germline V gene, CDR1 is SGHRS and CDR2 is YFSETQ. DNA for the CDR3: TGCGCCAGCAGCTTCCAAACAGATGAAAAACTGTTTTTT. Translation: CASSFQTDEKLFF.

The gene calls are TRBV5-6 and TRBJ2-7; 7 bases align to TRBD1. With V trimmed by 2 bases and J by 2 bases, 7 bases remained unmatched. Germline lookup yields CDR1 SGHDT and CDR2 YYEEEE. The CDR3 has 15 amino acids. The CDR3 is CASSLSPGQTYEQYF. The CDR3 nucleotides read TGTGCCAGCAGCTTATCCCCGGGACAGACCTACGAGCAGTACTTC.

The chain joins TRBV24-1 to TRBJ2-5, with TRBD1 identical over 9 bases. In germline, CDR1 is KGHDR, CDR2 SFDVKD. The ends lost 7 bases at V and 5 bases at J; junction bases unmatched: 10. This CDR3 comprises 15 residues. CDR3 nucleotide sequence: TGTGCCACCAGAGACCGGGACAGGGTACGGGAGACCCAGTACTTC. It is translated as CATRDRDRVRETQYF.

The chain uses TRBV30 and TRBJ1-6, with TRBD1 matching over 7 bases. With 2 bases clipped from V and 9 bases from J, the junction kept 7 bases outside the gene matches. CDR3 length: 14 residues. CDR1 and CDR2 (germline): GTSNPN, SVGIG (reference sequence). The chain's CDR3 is CAWSPGQPLSPLHF. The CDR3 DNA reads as TGTGCCTGGAGTCCGGGACAGCCTCTTTCACCCCTCCACTTT.

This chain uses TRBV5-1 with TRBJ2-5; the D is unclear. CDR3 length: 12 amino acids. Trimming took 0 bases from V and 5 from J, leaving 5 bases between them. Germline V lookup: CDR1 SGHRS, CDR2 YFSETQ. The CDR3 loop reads CASSLAQETQYF. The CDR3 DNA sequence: TGCGCCAGCAGCTTGGCCCAGGAGACCCAGTACTTC.

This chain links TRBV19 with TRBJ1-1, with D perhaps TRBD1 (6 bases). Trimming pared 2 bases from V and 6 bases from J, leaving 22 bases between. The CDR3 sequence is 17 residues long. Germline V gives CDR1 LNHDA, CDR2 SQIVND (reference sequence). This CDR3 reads CASSITTVGGRGAEAFF. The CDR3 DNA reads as TGTGCCAGTAGTATAACGACCGTGGGGGGCCGGGGGGCTGAAGCTTTCTTT.

The CDR3, as DNA: TGTGCCAGCAGTTACTCGGGGGGTCGAGGCTACACCTTC. Translation: CASSYSGGRGYTF. This chain uses TRBV6-5 with TRBJ1-2, with TRBD1 as a possible D gene (5 bases). This CDR3 comprises 13 residues. Trimming pared 0 bases from V and 8 bases from J, leaving 10 bases between. CDR1 and CDR2 (germline): MNHEY, SVGAGI.

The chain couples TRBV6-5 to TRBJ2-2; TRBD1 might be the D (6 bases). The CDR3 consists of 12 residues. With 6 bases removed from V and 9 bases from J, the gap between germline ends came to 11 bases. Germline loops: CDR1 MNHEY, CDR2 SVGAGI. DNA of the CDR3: TGTGCCAGCAGACAGGGTTGGAGGGAGCTGTTTTTT. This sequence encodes CASRQGWRELFF.

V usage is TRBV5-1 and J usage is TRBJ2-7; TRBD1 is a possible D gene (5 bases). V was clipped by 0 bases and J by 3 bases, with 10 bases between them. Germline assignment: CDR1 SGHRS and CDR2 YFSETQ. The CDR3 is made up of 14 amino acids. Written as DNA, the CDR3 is TGCGCCAGCAGCTTGGGAGGCAGGGACTACGAGCAGTACTTC. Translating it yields CASSLGGRDYEQYF.

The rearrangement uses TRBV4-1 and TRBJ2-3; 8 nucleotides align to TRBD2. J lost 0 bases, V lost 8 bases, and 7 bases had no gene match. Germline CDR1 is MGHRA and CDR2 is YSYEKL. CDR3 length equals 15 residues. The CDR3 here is CASRGTRGSTDTQYF. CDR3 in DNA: TGCGCCAGCCGGGGGACTAGGGGGAGCACAGATACGCAGTATTTT.

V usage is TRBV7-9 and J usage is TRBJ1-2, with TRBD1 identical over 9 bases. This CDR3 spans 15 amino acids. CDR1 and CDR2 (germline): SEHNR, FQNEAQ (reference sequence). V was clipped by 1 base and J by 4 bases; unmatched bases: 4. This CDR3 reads CASSLDRGLVYGYTF. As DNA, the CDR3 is TGTGCCAGCAGCTTAGACAGGGGGCTTGTCTATGGCTACACCTTC.

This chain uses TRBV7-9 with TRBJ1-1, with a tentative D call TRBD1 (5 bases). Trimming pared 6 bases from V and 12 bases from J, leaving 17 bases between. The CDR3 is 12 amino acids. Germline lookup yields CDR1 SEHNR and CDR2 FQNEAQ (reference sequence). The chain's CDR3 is CASSFDTAGPFF. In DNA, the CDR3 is TGTGCCAGCAGTTTTGACACCGCGGGGCCTTTCTTT.

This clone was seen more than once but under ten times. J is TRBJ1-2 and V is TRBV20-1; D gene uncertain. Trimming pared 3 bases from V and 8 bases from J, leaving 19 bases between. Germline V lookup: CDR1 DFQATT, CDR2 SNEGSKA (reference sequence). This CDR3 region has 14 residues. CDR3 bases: TGCAGTGCTAGTTCCACAAGTCGGGTAGGCGGCTACACCTTC. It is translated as CSASSTSRVGGYTF.

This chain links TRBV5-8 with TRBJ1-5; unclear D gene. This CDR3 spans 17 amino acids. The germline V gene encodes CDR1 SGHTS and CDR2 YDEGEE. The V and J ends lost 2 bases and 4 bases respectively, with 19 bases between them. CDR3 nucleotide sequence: TGTGCCAGCAGCTTTCGCGGGCGGGCGTTAGGGAATCAGCCCCAGCATTTT. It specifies CASSFRGRALGNQPQHF.

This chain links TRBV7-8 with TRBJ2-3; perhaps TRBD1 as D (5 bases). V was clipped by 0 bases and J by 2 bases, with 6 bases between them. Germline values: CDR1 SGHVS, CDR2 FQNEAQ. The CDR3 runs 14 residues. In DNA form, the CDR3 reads TGTGCCAGCAGCTTAGCAGGGGACACAGATACGCAGTATTTT. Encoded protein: CASSLAGDTDTQYF.

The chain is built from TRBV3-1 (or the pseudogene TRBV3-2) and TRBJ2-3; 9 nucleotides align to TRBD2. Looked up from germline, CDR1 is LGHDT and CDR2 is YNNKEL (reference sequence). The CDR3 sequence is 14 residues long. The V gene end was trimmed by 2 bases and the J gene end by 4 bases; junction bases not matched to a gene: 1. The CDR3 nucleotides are TGTGCCAGCAGCCAAACTAGCGGGTCAGATACGCAGTATTTT. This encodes CASSQTSGSDTQYF.

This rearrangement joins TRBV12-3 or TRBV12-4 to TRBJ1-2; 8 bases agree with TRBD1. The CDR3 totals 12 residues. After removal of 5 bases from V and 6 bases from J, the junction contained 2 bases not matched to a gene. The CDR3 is CASSKTGDGYTF. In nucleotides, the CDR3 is TGTGCCAGCAGTAAGACAGGGGATGGCTACACCTTC.

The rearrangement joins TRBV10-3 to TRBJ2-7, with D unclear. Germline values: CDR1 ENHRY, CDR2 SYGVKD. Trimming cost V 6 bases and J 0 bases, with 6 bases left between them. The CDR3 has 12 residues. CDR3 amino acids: CAISWASYEQYF. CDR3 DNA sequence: TGTGCCATCAGCTGGGCCTCCTACGAGCAGTACTTC.